The next 27 T cell receptor beta chains were all read from a single sample in a study of OX40 agonist ivuxolimab in advanced cancers. Sequencing was performed with immunoSEQ multiplex PCR; in TCRdb, only in-frame clones are kept and a portion is missing. The table lists 70,000 or so clones, 86% of them singletons, with 0.68% in the top ten. The sample was CD4+ or CD8+ T cells sorted from blood, taken in a trial of the OX40 agonist ivuxolimab. Receptors originate from an adult with an advanced solid tumor such as melanoma, head and neck, liver or kidney cancer.

The chain employs TRBV19 and TRBJ1-2; TRBD1 agrees at 8 bases. The V gene's germline CDR1 is LNHDA and CDR2 SQIVND (reference sequence). Trimming took 5 bases from V and 6 from J; bases not matched to a gene: 5. The CDR3 sequence is 13 residues long. The CDR3 bases are TGTGCCAGTAGTTCCGGACAGGGCCATGGCTACACCTTC. Its protein product is CASSSGQGHGYTF.

The V gene is TRBV6-5, the J gene TRBJ1-2; 8 nucleotides agree with TRBD1. V gave up 6 bases and J gave up 6 bases; unmatched junction bases: 9. This CDR3 is 14 amino acids long. CDR1 is MNHEY, CDR2 SVGAGI, per germline. In DNA, the CDR3 is TGTGCCAGCAGGCTCCGTGAGACAGGGGATGGCTACACCTTC. Its protein is CASRLRETGDGYTF.

V gene TRBV15 combines with J gene TRBJ1-3; D gene unclear. The CDR3 consists of 15 residues. V lost 1 base and J 1 base, leaving 8 bases between the germline ends. Germline values: CDR1 LNHNV, CDR2 YYDKDF (reference sequence). The CDR3 nucleotides read TGTGCCACCAGCAGAGGCTCAGGATCTGGAAACACCATATATTTT. Its translation is CATSRGSGSGNTIYF.

The sample holds a few counts of this clone. The chain links TRBV9 to TRBJ1-2, with D uncertain. The V and J ends lost 0 bases and 1 base respectively, with 10 bases between them. This CDR3 region has 15 residues. Germline V lookup: CDR1 SGDLS, CDR2 YYNGEE. The CDR3 nucleotides are TGTGCCAGCAGCGTAGGGGCGGAGGGTAACTATGGCTACACCTTC. It specifies CASSVGAEGNYGYTF.

Only one count was recorded for this clone. J is TRBJ2-7 and V is TRBV13; 9 nucleotides agree with TRBD2. The junction had 5 bases not matched to a gene; V was cut back by 1 base and J by 7 bases. Germline V gives CDR1 PRHDT, CDR2 FYEKMQ (reference sequence). CDR3 size: 14 residues. Here the CDR3 reads CASSLAGGRVEQYF. CDR3 coding DNA: TGTGCCAGCAGCTTAGCAGGCGGGAGGGTTGAGCAGTACTTC.

This chain connects TRBV7-9 to TRBJ2-2, with 7 bases that match TRBD1. Trimming took 5 bases from V and 6 from J; bases not matched to a gene: 9. The CDR3 covers 15 residues. The germline V gene encodes CDR1 SEHNR and CDR2 FQNEAQ (reference sequence). The CDR3 here is CASSPKPTGSGELFF. The CDR3 DNA follows: TGTGCCAGCAGCCCCAAACCGACAGGGTCCGGGGAGCTGTTTTTT.

The V and J genes are TRBV11-2 and TRBJ2-1; 8 positions agree with TRBD1. The germline V gene has CDR1 SGHAT and CDR2 FQNNGV. The V gene end was trimmed by 0 bases and the J gene end by 5 bases; junction bases not matched to a gene: 9. This CDR3 has 17 residues. Here the CDR3 DNA reads TGTGCCAGCAGCTTAGATCCAGGGGGCGGGCGCAACAATGAGCAGTTCTTC. Translation: CASSLDPGGGRNNEQFF.

V and J are TRBV6-5 and TRBJ2-3; D gene ambiguous. CDR1 is MNHEY, CDR2 SVGAGI, per germline. This CDR3 comprises 15 residues. Trimming left V 0 bases short and J 4 bases short, with 11 bases between. CDR3 nucleotide sequence: TGTGCCAGCAGTTACTCCGGCAGCCCCGCAGATACGCAGTATTTT. Its translation is CASSYSGSPADTQYF.

The V gene is TRBV19, the J gene TRBJ2-5, with 11 nucleotides matching TRBD2. Germline V gene lookup returns CDR1 LNHDA and CDR2 SQIVND (reference sequence). The CDR3 runs 15 residues. With V trimmed by 6 bases and J by 3 bases, 6 bases remained unmatched. The DNA for the CDR3 is TGTGCCAGTAGGAAGCTGGGACTAGCGGAAGAGACCCAGTACTTC. It is translated as CASRKLGLAEETQYF.

The rearrangement links TRBV10-2 to TRBJ2-1; 10 nucleotides match TRBD2. The CDR3 runs 15 residues. Losses at the gene ends were 6 bases for V and 3 bases for J; bases not matched to a gene: 5. CDR1 and CDR2 from the germline V gene are WSHSY and SAAADI. The CDR3 is CASRGLANVYNEQFF. In nucleotides, the CDR3 is TGCGCCAGCAGGGGACTAGCGAATGTCTACAATGAGCAGTTCTTC.

The rearrangement joins TRBV7-2 to TRBJ2-1; TRBD2 aligns across 8 bases. This CDR3 region has 16 residues. With V trimmed by 3 bases and J by 3 bases, 7 bases remained unmatched. The V gene's germline CDR1 is SGHTA and CDR2 FQGNSA. CDR3 nucleotides: TGTGCCAGCAGCTTTCGCCGGACTAGCAGCTACAATGAGCAGTTCTTC. This encodes CASSFRRTSSYNEQFF.

The sample holds one count of this clone. The genes are TRBV18 and TRBJ2-7; D is ambiguous. This CDR3 is built from 13 residues. V lost 1 base to trimming and J lost 3 bases, with 7 bases between them. Germline CDR1 reads KGHSH; CDR2 reads LQKENI. The CDR3 sequence: CASSPQGGYEQYF. The CDR3 bases are TGTGCCAGCTCACCACAGGGTGGCTACGAGCAGTACTTC. Using reference TRBV18 and TRBJ2-7 for the parts outside the CDR3, the full variable domain is NAGVMQNPRHLVRRRGQEARLRCSPMKGHSHVYWYRQLPEEGLKFMVYLQKENIIDESGMPKERFSAEFPKEGPSILRIQQVVRGDSAAYFCASSPQGGYEQYFGPGTRLTVT.

The chain joins TRBV30 to TRBJ2-7, with 9 bases fitting TRBD1. Germline V CDR1 and CDR2: GTSNPN, SVGIG (reference sequence). With 0 bases clipped from V and 4 bases from J, the junction kept 7 bases outside the gene matches. This CDR3 has 15 amino acids. The CDR3 bases are TGTGCCTGGAGTGTACTCCGGGGACAGGGTTACGAGCAGTACTTC. Protein sequence: CAWSVLRGQGYEQYF.

Here the CDR3 DNA reads TGTGCCAGCAGTTTCACAGGGTTCCAAGAGACCCAGTACTTC. This sequence encodes CASSFTGFQETQYF. J is TRBJ2-5 and V is TRBV6-6, with a weak D call TRBD1 (6 bases). Trimming cost V 4 bases and J 1 base, with 10 bases left between them. This CDR3 is built from 14 residues. Germline values: CDR1 MNHNY, CDR2 SVGAGI (reference sequence).

This clone appeared a single time. This chain joins TRBV28 and TRBJ2-1; tentative D call: TRBD2 (6 bases). Germline CDR1 is MDHEN and CDR2 is SYDVKM. The CDR3 is made up of 18 amino acids. Between the trimmed V and J ends, which lost 4 bases and 8 bases, there was a span of 27 bases. The CDR3 DNA reads as TGTGCCAGCAGTTCTTATAGGGGAGGAGGGAGGAAGGGCCATGAGCAGTTCTTC. This codes for CASSSYRGGGRKGHEQFF.

This clone was found a few times. The chain recombines TRBV7-8 with TRBJ2-7; maybe TRBD2 (6 bases). Germline V gene lookup returns CDR1 SGHVS and CDR2 FQNEAQ. This CDR3 region has 17 residues. The V end lost 0 bases, the J end lost 0 bases, and 15 bases lay between the germline ends. CDR3: CASSLAWMEGSSYEQYF. The CDR3 DNA sequence: TGTGCCAGCAGCTTAGCGTGGATGGAGGGGAGCTCCTACGAGCAGTACTTC.

The rearrangement links TRBV29-1 to TRBJ1-2; D unclear. Trimming removed 6 bases at V and 2 bases at J, with 10 bases between. Germline CDR1 SQVTM, CDR2 ANQGSEA. The length of the CDR3 is 12 residues. The CDR3 protein is CSVGFRNYGYTF. The CDR3 bases are TGCAGCGTCGGTTTCAGAAACTATGGCTACACCTTC.

V usage is TRBV28 and J usage is TRBJ1-2, with TRBD1 as a possible D gene (6 bases). CDR3 size: 17 residues. V was cut by 6 bases and J by 0 bases, with 20 bases left in between. Germline V lookup: CDR1 MDHEN, CDR2 SYDVKM. CDR3: CASSPVAGKGANYGYTF. DNA of the CDR3: TGTGCCAGCAGCCCCGTGGCAGGGAAGGGGGCTAACTATGGCTACACCTTC.

The V and J genes are TRBV6-1 and TRBJ2-7; D may be TRBD1 (6 bases). Per germline, CDR1 MNHNS and CDR2 SASEGT. V was pared by 4 bases and J by 4 bases, with 14 bases between. The CDR3 length is 14 residues. CDR3 sequence (DNA): TGTGCCAGCAGTGTTGGGACACAGGCGTACGAGCAGTACTTC. It encodes CASSVGTQAYEQYF.

This chain joins TRBV21-1 and TRBJ1-5; the listed D gene, TRBD1, was not tested against the DNA. TRBV21-1 is a recognized pseudogene. The CDR3 is 16 residues long. CDR3 DNA: TGTGCCAGCAGCAAGGACAGGCATTATAGCAATCAGCCCCAGCATTTT. Its translation is CASSKDRHYSNQPQHF.

The V and J genes are TRBV19 and TRBJ2-3, with 12 bases aligning to TRBD2. The V gene's germline CDR1 is LNHDA and CDR2 SQIVND (reference sequence). The CDR3 covers 16 residues. The V segment lost 5 bases and the J segment 0 bases; nucleotides outside the gene matches: 3. CDR3 nucleotides: TGTGCCAGTAGTTTCCTAGCGGGAGGGAGCACAGATACGCAGTATTTT. Translating gives CASSFLAGGSTDTQYF.

The chain combines TRBV27 with TRBJ2-4; no clear D. The CDR3 is 18 amino acids. CDR1 is MNHEY, CDR2 SMNVEV, per germline (reference sequence). Trimming stripped 5 bases from V and 0 bases from J, with 20 bases between. The CDR3 DNA reads as TGTGCCAGCAGTCCGCCCCCAGTTGCAGATCTAGCCAAAAACATTCAGTACTTC. Its translation is CASSPPPVADLAKNIQYF.

The chain is built from TRBV5-5 and TRBJ1-3, with D uncertain. V was shortened by 0 bases and J by 3 bases, with 7 bases between the two germline ends. CDR1 SGHKS and CDR2 YYEKEE come from the germline V gene (reference sequence). The CDR3 loop spans 14 amino acids. As DNA, the CDR3 is TGTGCCAGCAGCTTGGGCGGGCTTGGAAACACCATATATTTT. Its protein product is CASSLGGLGNTIYF.

The V and J genes are TRBV19 and TRBJ2-7; TRBD1 matches at 7 bases. The germline V gene has CDR1 LNHDA and CDR2 SQIVND (reference sequence). V shed 6 bases, J shed 4 bases, and the junction held 9 bases outside the gene matches. The CDR3 is 14 amino acids. The CDR3 spells CASSKTGSQYEQYF. CDR3 in DNA: TGTGCCAGTAGCAAGACAGGGAGTCAGTACGAGCAGTACTTC. The whole variable domain, filled in from reference TRBV19 and TRBJ2-7, reads DGGITQSPKYLFRKEGQNVTLSCEQNLNHDAMYWYRQDPGQGLRLIYYSQIVNDFQKGDIAEGYSVSREKKESFPLTVTSAQKNPTAFYLCASSKTGSQYEQYFGPGTRLTVT.

The gene calls are TRBV6-6 and TRBJ2-2; D call uncertain. The ends were cut back, 4 bases at V and 8 bases at J, with 8 bases in the middle. CDR1 MNHNY and CDR2 SVGAGI come from the germline V gene (reference sequence). CDR3 length: 12 amino acids. The CDR3 sequence is CASSLRTGELFF. CDR3 nucleotide sequence: TGTGCCAGCAGTTTACGTACTGGGGAGCTGTTTTTT.

The rearrangement uses TRBV18 and TRBJ1-1; a possible D gene is TRBD1 (6 bases). The CDR3 totals 14 residues. Germline V gives CDR1 KGHSH, CDR2 LQKENI. Trimming left V 1 base short and J 4 bases short, with 10 bases between. For the CDR3, the DNA is TGTGCCAGCTCACCACAGGGACAAGGCACTGAAGCTTTCTTT. Residues: CASSPQGQGTEAFF. Based on the CDR3 plus reference TRBV18 and TRBJ1-1, the full variable domain is NAGVMQNPRHLVRRRGQEARLRCSPMKGHSHVYWYRQLPEEGLKFMVYLQKENIIDESGMPKERFSAEFPKEGPSILRIQQVVRGDSAAYFCASSPQGQGTEAFFGQGTRLTVV.

V gene TRBV28 combines with J gene TRBJ1-1; perhaps TRBD1 as D (6 bases). V lost 6 bases and J lost 9, with 14 bases in between. Germline-derived CDR1 and CDR2 are MDHEN and SYDVKM. The CDR3 is 12 residues long. This CDR3 is CASRSGTLKAFF. The CDR3 DNA is TGTGCCAGCAGAAGTGGGACACTTAAAGCTTTCTTT.